The entry below gives a single T cell receptor (beta chain) sequence along with its context. The target antigen is unknown. This sample stems from a study of cytomegalovirus exposure and HLA in healthy donors. Study-wide points: The listing of fewer than 200 TCR beta chains classed them as cytomegalovirus-associated. The authors confirmed in vitro that a few CMV-associated chains were specific for CMV antigens. According to a subsequent analysis, TCR clusters from the first cohort were inclined to appear together in the 90 to 150 validation repertoires.

The CDR3 covers 17 residues. Germline CDR1 and CDR2: SGHNT and YYREEE (reference sequence). V was clipped by 0 bases and J by 4 bases; unmatched bases: 6. The donors were in the roughly 130-subject validation cohort; that cohort was separate from the roughly 680-subject first cohort. Measured with immunoSEQ multiplex PCR; TCRdb has only the in-frame clones, and not every one. The table shows 200,000 or so clones, with around 90% occurring only once. V usage is TRBV5-4 and J usage is TRBJ2-2; 10 bases line up with TRBD2. The sample comprised PBMCs. This receptor was obtained from a young woman in good health and CMV-seronegative. CDR3 sequence reads: CASSLGSGRTGTGELFF. The CDR3 bases are TGTGCCAGCAGCTTGGGTAGCGGGAGGACGGGCACCGGGGAGCTGTTTTTT.